A single sample gave rise to the 20 T cell receptor beta chains below, sequenced in a study of cytomegalovirus exposure and HLA in healthy donors. The PCR was carried out with 60 Vbeta primers and 13 Jbeta primers. Some clones are missing from TCRdb's copy, which holds only in-frame ones; the method was immunoSEQ multiplex PCR. The table records 90,000 to 120,000 clones, 74% of them present only once. The sequencing sample was made of PBMCs. The receptors derive from a man between 45 and 60 years old in good health and CMV-seropositive.

V gene TRBV15 combines with J gene TRBJ1-1; D gene ambiguous. The germline gives CDR1 LNHNV, CDR2 YYDKDF (reference sequence). V lost 0 bases to trimming and J lost 3 bases, with 8 bases between them. This CDR3 has 14 residues. CDR3 DNA sequence: TGTGCCACCAGCAGAGATTTATATTACACTGAAGCTTTCTTT. Protein: CATSRDLYYTEAFF.

The J gene is TRBJ1-1, the V gene TRBV30, with 7 bases lining up with TRBD1. The germline gives CDR1 GTSNPN, CDR2 SVGIG (reference sequence). V lost 4 bases and J lost 7; bases outside the gene matches: 9. The CDR3 consists of 13 residues. This CDR3 reads CAWIPPGQDEAFF. In DNA, the CDR3 is TGTGCCTGGATCCCTCCCGGACAGGATGAAGCTTTCTTT.

J is TRBJ2-1 and V is TRBV9; 11 nucleotides agree with TRBD2. Per the germline V gene, CDR1 is SGDLS and CDR2 is YYNGEE. The CDR3 is 18 amino acids. Trimming took 0 bases from V and 4 from J; bases not matched to a gene: 9. As DNA, the CDR3 is TGTGCCAGCAGCGTAGTGGCTAGCGGGGGGTCTTCATACAATGAGCAGTTCTTC. It specifies CASSVVASGGSSYNEQFF.

This chain uses TRBV7-8 with TRBJ1-1; perhaps TRBD1 as D (5 bases). Germline V gene data show CDR1 as SGHVS and CDR2 as FQNEAQ. There are 15 residues in the CDR3. The germline V and J ends were trimmed by 6 bases and 0 bases, with 14 bases remaining between them. Here the CDR3 reads CASRPPGTMNTEAFF. In nucleotides, the CDR3 is TGTGCCAGCAGGCCCCCGGGGACTATGAACACTGAAGCTTTCTTT. The variable domain in full, with the rest retrieved from reference TRBV7-8 and TRBJ1-1, is GAGVSQSPRYKVAKRGQDVALRCDPISGHVSLFWYQQALGQGPEFLTYFQNEAQLDKSGLPSDRFFAERPEGSVSTLKIQRTQQEDSAVYLCASRPPGTMNTEAFFGQGTRLTVV.

CDR3: CASSLPPGEAQYF. The CDR3 coding sequence is TGTGCCAGCAGCTTACCTCCCGGAGAGGCCCAGTATTTT. This chain connects TRBV7-8 to TRBJ2-3, with D uncertain. With 2 bases removed from V and 12 bases from J, the gap between germline ends came to 15 bases. Germline assignment: CDR1 SGHVS and CDR2 FQNEAQ. The CDR3 runs 13 residues.

This clone was observed once. The chain carries TRBV10-2 and TRBJ1-5; perhaps TRBD1 as D (5 bases). V was cut by 0 bases and J by 10 bases, with 16 bases left in between. The CDR3 loop spans 15 amino acids. The germline V gene encodes CDR1 WSHSY and CDR2 SAAADI. CDR3 bases: TGCGCCAGCAGTGAGTCGGCGCAGGGCTTAGGTCCCCAGCATTTT. Amino acid sequence: CASSESAQGLGPQHF.

The chain couples TRBV11-2 to TRBJ1-1; 10 bases line up with TRBD1. Trimming at V came to 3 bases and at J to 4 bases, leaving 5 bases not matched to a gene. CDR3 length: 15 amino acids. Germline V CDR1 and CDR2: SGHAT, FQNNGV. Written as DNA, the CDR3 is TGTGCCAGCAGCTTGACAGGGGGCTTCATCACTGAAGCTTTCTTT. It yields the protein CASSLTGGFITEAFF.

V is TRBV2 and J is TRBJ1-4; the match to TRBD1 covers 10 bases. This CDR3 region has 15 residues. Trimming took 5 bases from V and 8 from J; bases not matched to a gene: 8. CDR1 is SNHLY and CDR2 is FYNNEI in the germline V gene. The DNA for the CDR3 is TGTGCCAGCAGTTATATGGGGACAGGGGAAGAAAAACTGTTTTTT. This sequence encodes CASSYMGTGEEKLFF. The full variable domain, rest sourced from reference TRBV2 and TRBJ1-4, is EPEVTQTPSHQVTQMGQEVILRCVPISNHLYFYWYRQILGQKVEFLVSFYNNEISEKSEIFDDQFSVERPDGSNFTLKIRSTKLEDSAMYFCASSYMGTGEEKLFFGSGTQLSVL.

The J gene is TRBJ2-2, the V gene TRBV7-7; D uncertain. CDR3 length: 13 residues. Trimming took 2 bases from V and 5 from J, leaving 6 bases between them. Per germline, CDR1 SSHAT and CDR2 FNYEAQ (reference sequence). The CDR3 DNA is TGTGCCAGCAGCTTAAGTAGAACCGGGGAGCTGTTTTTT. Its protein is CASSLSRTGELFF.

The rearrangement uses TRBV4-1 and TRBJ1-1, with D possibly being TRBD1 (5 bases). Trimming left V 5 bases short and J 1 base short, with 17 bases between. Germline-derived CDR1 and CDR2 are MGHRA and YSYEKL. There are 16 residues in the CDR3. CDR3 in amino acids: CASSSYPGGPNTEAFF. The CDR3 region has the DNA TGCGCCAGCAGCTCTTACCCCGGGGGACCGAACACTGAAGCTTTCTTT.

The CDR3 nucleotides are TGCGCCAGCGGGACTAGTCCCTACAATGAGCAGTTCTTC. Protein product: CASGTSPYNEQFF. The gene calls are TRBV10-2 and TRBJ2-1; 8 bases line up with TRBD2. CDR1 WSHSY and CDR2 SAAADI come from the germline V gene. The CDR3 runs 13 residues. V trimming: 8 bases; J trimming: 2 bases; junction bases outside the gene matches: 2.

The chain is built from TRBV5-1 and TRBJ2-1, with 9 bases lining up with TRBD2. Germline CDR1 and CDR2: SGHRS and YFSETQ. This CDR3 contains 14 residues. V shed 2 bases and J 7 bases; nucleotides not matched to a gene: 4. CDR3 loop: CASSFLAGANEQFF. In DNA form, the CDR3 reads TGCGCCAGCAGCTTTTTAGCGGGAGCGAATGAGCAGTTCTTC. Variable domain in full (rest from reference TRBV5-1 and TRBJ2-1): KAGVTQTPRYLIKTRGQQVTLSCSPISGHRSVSWYQQTPGQGLQFLFEYFSETQRNKGNFPGRFSGRQFSNSRSEMNVSTLELGDSALYLCASSFLAGANEQFFGPGTRLTVL.

The J gene is TRBJ2-1, the V gene TRBV2; 9 bases map to TRBD2. Germline loops: CDR1 SNHLY, CDR2 FYNNEI. This CDR3 spans 12 amino acids. V was pared by 7 bases and J by 10 bases, with 5 bases of the junction left unmatched. CDR3 nucleotides: TGTGCCAGCACCAATAGCGGGGGCGAGCAGTTCTTC. It yields the protein CASTNSGGEQFF.

The chain combines TRBV29-1 with TRBJ1-2; the match to TRBD1 covers 7 bases. V trimming: 6 bases; J trimming: 5 bases; junction bases outside the gene matches: 12. The CDR3 has 14 residues. Germline V gene data show CDR1 as SQVTM and CDR2 as ANQGSEA. The CDR3 sequence: CSVGTGTADYGYTF. The CDR3, as DNA: TGCAGCGTGGGGACCGGGACAGCTGATTATGGCTACACCTTC.

The chain uses TRBV6-1 and TRBJ1-2; 10 positions match TRBD1. The trim removed 5 bases at V and 11 bases at J, leaving 5 bases unmatched. Germline lookup yields CDR1 MNHNS and CDR2 SASEGT. The CDR3 loop spans 12 amino acids. The CDR3 nucleotides read TGTGCCAGCAGTTGGGACAGGGGATTATACACCTTC. Translated, it gives CASSWDRGLYTF.

The chain couples TRBV6-6 to TRBJ2-7; D not certain. This CDR3 has 14 amino acids. The V and J ends lost 3 bases and 1 base respectively, with 10 bases between them. In germline, CDR1 is MNHNY, CDR2 SVGAGI (reference sequence). In DNA form, the CDR3 reads TGTGCCAGCAGTTATAACCCCCTATCCTACGAGCAGTACTTC. As protein: CASSYNPLSYEQYF.

This clone was recorded only once. CDR3 sequence reads: CASSGQVNTEAFF. CDR3 in DNA: TGTGCCAGCAGCGGTCAGGTGAACACTGAAGCTTTCTTT. The chain joins TRBV9 to TRBJ1-1, with D unresolved. The CDR3 consists of 13 residues. In germline, CDR1 is SGDLS, CDR2 YYNGEE. With 3 bases removed from V and 0 bases from J, the gap between germline ends came to 6 bases.

This chain links TRBV7-6 with TRBJ1-3, with a possible D match to TRBD1 (5 bases). Germline V lookup: CDR1 SGHVS, CDR2 FNYEAQ. V lost 4 bases, J lost 0 bases, and 7 bases lay in between. This CDR3 is built from 14 residues. CDR3 bases: TGTGCCAGCAGCTCGACAGTCTCTGGAAACACCATATATTTT. Translated: CASSSTVSGNTIYF.

The V call is TRBV7-2, the J call TRBJ2-7, with 9 bases aligning to TRBD1. The length of the CDR3 is 15 residues. Germline lookup yields CDR1 SGHTA and CDR2 FQGNSA. V gave up 1 base and J gave up 0 bases; unmatched junction bases: 1. The CDR3 loop is CASSLGQGVSYEQYF. DNA for the CDR3: TGTGCCAGCAGCTTAGGACAGGGGGTCTCCTACGAGCAGTACTTC.

The chain has TRBV27 and TRBJ2-1; D perhaps matches TRBD2 (6 bases). V was trimmed by 2 bases and J by 9 bases, leaving 17 bases between them. The CDR3 loop spans 15 amino acids. Germline V gives CDR1 MNHEY, CDR2 SMNVEV (reference sequence). CDR3 loop: CASSLGGSRSGEQFF. The CDR3 nucleotides read TGTGCCAGCAGTTTAGGGGGGTCTCGTTCAGGTGAGCAGTTCTTC.